This TCR beta chain was found in a study of graft-versus-host responses after intestinal transplantation. The study's findings and limits: The marrow of recipients harbored GvH clones, and ileum or blood showed some of them first. Graft-donor T cell macrochimerism coincided with high graft-versus-host to host-versus-graft clonal ratios in allografts.

As for this clone: The antigen is unknown.

The germline V and J ends were trimmed by 4 bases and 6 bases, with 20 bases remaining between them. Germline values: CDR1 SGHRS, CDR2 YFSETQ. CDR3 length: 16 residues. TCRdb keeps only in-frame clones here, not all; method: immunoSEQ multiplex PCR. Among 40,000 to 45,000 clones listed, about 89% were seen once. The gene calls are TRBV5-1 and TRBJ2-1; D is ambiguous. The sequence came from a human patient who received an intestinal transplant, so some T cells may come from the graft donor. The starting material was PBMCs, obtained 314 days after intestinal transplant. The CDR3: CASSREVGITFNEQFF. The CDR3 DNA reads TGCGCCAGCAGCCGTGAGGTAGGGATAACTTTCAATGAGCAGTTCTTC.